Listed below are T cell receptor beta chains from one sample, sequenced in a study of T cells after posttransplantation cyclophosphamide. The repertoire was sequenced with immunoSEQ multiplex PCR; TCRdb's copy has only in-frame clones and lacks some. This sample has about 9,200 clones and no singletons, with about 26% in the ten largest. The source was PBMCs, collected after allogeneic stem cell transplant with posttransplant cyclophosphamide. The receptors shown here come from a female patient aged 35-55 years who received an allogeneic stem cell transplant from a related donor, was CMV-positive, and had no GVHD. Some T cells may arise from the graft donor. CDR3s include the opening cysteine and the closing phenylalanine or tryptophan. Each record gives: clone size, D gene, J gene, V gene, CDR3 DNA, CDR3 protein. D genes are given only for firm matches. Clone sizes are shown as once, few, many, or a class for an expanded clone.

>many|NA|TRBJ2-1|TRBV10-1
TGCGCCAGCCCGAGGCCCTACAATGAGCAGTTCTTC
CASPRPYNEQFF
>many|NA|TRBJ1-2|TRBV28
TGTGCCAGCAGTATGACAATGATCTATGGCTACACCTTC
CASSMTMIYGYTF
>many|NA|TRBJ2-1|TRBV28
TGTGCCAGCAGTTTAGGTATAACATTTAACAATGAGCAGTTCTTC
CASSLGITFNNEQFF
>many|TRBD2|TRBJ2-1|TRBV7-9
TGTGCCAGCAGGGAAGCGGGGGGCCGCAATGAGCAGTTCTTC
CASREAGGRNEQFF
>many|TRBD1|TRBJ2-7|TRBV6-5
TGTGCCAGCAGTTCCGCCGGGACAGGGGACTACGAGCAGTACTTC
CASSSAGTGDYEQYF
>many|NA|TRBJ1-2|TRBV10-3
TGTGCCATCAGTGACGGGTGGTATGGCTACACCTTC
CAISDGWYGYTF
>many|NA|TRBJ1-1|TRBV19
TGTGCCAGTAGTATCCCCCTCTATAGGAACACTGAAGCTTTCTTT
CASSIPLYRNTEAFF
>many|NA|TRBJ1-4|TRBV24-1
TGTGCCACCAGCGACGGGACTAATGAAAAACTGTTTTTT
CATSDGTNEKLFF
>few|NA|TRBJ2-7|TRBV9
TGTGCTTTTTTTTTCAAGCAGGGGACGGCATACGAGCAGTACTTC
CAFFFKQGTAYEQYF
>many|TRBD1|TRBJ2-7|TRBV5-1
TGCGCCAGCAGCTCTACAGGGACAGCCTACGAGCAGTACTTC
CASSSTGTAYEQYF
>many|NA|TRBJ2-3|TRBV27
TGTGCCAGCAGTTTATTGGGGACTAGCACAGATACGCAGTATTTT
CASSLLGTSTDTQYF